Below, one TCR beta chain is given with its context. The antigen remains undetermined. Only CD45RO-negative cells positively selected for CCR7 counted as naive CD8 cells, so terminally differentiated effector memory CD45RA+ cells were excluded. The sample originates from a study of shared clonotypes between healthy human individuals. Study-level points and caveats: The rarefaction results pointed to incomplete sorted-subset sequencing despite large depth. Non-shared clonotypes displayed generation probabilities falling below those of clonotypes present in all four donors.

This was a deep-level run. The protocol was immunoSEQ multiplex PCR, while the TCRdb copy is restricted to in-frame clones and leaves out a portion. The sample carries around 1,900,000 clones, about 93% recorded once. The V gene lost 4 bases and the J gene lost 0 bases, with 16 bases spanning the gap. Germline loops: CDR1 MDHEN, CDR2 SYDVKM. The CDR3 is 16 residues long. The TCR was taken from a man aged 18 to 29 in good health. Some clones in this sample may be carry-over from other donors' samples. The chain combines TRBV28 with TRBJ2-7; D is undetermined. Sequenced sample: naive CD8+ T cells from PBMCs. DNA for the CDR3: TGTGCCAGCAGTTCCCCCGGAGTGGCAGTCTCCTACGAGCAGTACTTC. Protein: CASSSPGVAVSYEQYF.